The 16 T cell receptor beta chains given below trace back to one sample, sequenced in a study of blood T cell repertoires in COVID-19. Only in-frame clones appear in the TCRdb table, and some are missing; sequencing was by immunoSEQ multiplex PCR. Counted here are about 68,000 clones, less than 95% occurring once; the ten biggest clones make up less than 6%. Sequenced input: peripheral blood. These receptors were taken from a woman aged 55-69 years with active COVID-19.

J is TRBJ1-1 and V is TRBV6-5, with TRBD1 identical over 9 bases. Trimming removed 5 bases from V and 9 bases from J; junction bases left unmatched: 7. This CDR3 region has 13 residues. Germline V gene lookup returns CDR1 MNHEY and CDR2 SVGAGI. The CDR3 coding sequence is TGTGCCAGCAGTCGGGACAGGGTAGGGAAAGCTTTCTTT. This sequence encodes CASSRDRVGKAFF.

The rearrangement joins TRBV10-2 to TRBJ2-7; D might be TRBD1 (6 bases). CDR1 is WSHSY and CDR2 is SAAADI in the germline V gene. V lost 6 bases and J 6 bases, leaving 18 bases between the germline ends. The CDR3 loop spans 14 amino acids. Here the CDR3 reads CASSIVTGRGEQYF. The CDR3 DNA sequence: TGCGCCAGCAGCATTGTGACAGGCCGGGGCGAGCAGTACTTC.

The chain combines TRBV27 with TRBJ1-1; 7 nucleotides align to TRBD1. The CDR3 length is 17 residues. The germline V gene has CDR1 MNHEY and CDR2 SMNVEV (reference sequence). After removal of 6 bases from V and 8 bases from J, the junction contained 21 bases not matched to a gene. CDR3 bases: TGTGCCAGCAGGCGGACAGGCTACGTTTCCTCGTCGCGCGAAGCTTTCTTT. It translates to CASRRTGYVSSSREAFF.

The J gene is TRBJ2-1, the V gene TRBV29-1; D is perhaps TRBD2 (5 bases). The CDR3 runs to 15 residues. Germline values: CDR1 SQVTM, CDR2 ANQGSEA. V was trimmed by 2 bases and J by 0 bases, leaving 11 bases between them. The CDR3 here is CSVESGSGSYNEQFF. The DNA of the CDR3 is TGCAGCGTTGAAAGCGGCTCTGGCTCCTACAATGAGCAGTTCTTC.

This clone was detected only once. V usage is TRBV27 and J usage is TRBJ1-4; TRBD1 matches at 8 bases. V lost 3 bases to trimming and J lost 7 bases; unmatched junction nucleotides: 7. Germline CDR1 reads MNHEY; CDR2 reads SMNVEV (reference sequence). The CDR3 has 15 amino acids. This CDR3 is CASSFSRGRSEKLFF. The CDR3 nucleotides read TGTGCCAGCAGTTTTTCCAGGGGGCGGAGTGAAAAACTGTTTTTT.

The DNA of the CDR3 is TGCGCCAGCAGCTTGACAGGGGACCCCTACGAGCAGTACTTC. It is translated as CASSLTGDPYEQYF. The chain combines TRBV5-1 with TRBJ2-7; 7 nucleotides align to TRBD1. After removal of 1 base from V and 2 bases from J, the junction contained 3 bases not matched to a gene. This CDR3 is built from 14 residues. Germline V gene sequence: CDR1 SGHRS, CDR2 YFSETQ.

In its sample, this clone was seen once. V usage is TRBV18 and J usage is TRBJ1-1, with D perhaps matching TRBD1 (5 bases). CDR3 size: 16 residues. CDR1 and CDR2 (germline): KGHSH, LQKENI. V dropped 0 bases and J dropped 5 bases, with 16 bases sitting between them. The CDR3: CASSPPMGGVRTEAFF. The CDR3 DNA reads as TGTGCCAGCTCACCACCGATGGGGGGTGTGAGGACTGAAGCTTTCTTT. Complete variable domain (other parts from reference TRBV18 and TRBJ1-1): NAGVMQNPRHLVRRRGQEARLRCSPMKGHSHVYWYRQLPEEGLKFMVYLQKENIIDESGMPKERFSAEFPKEGPSILRIQQVVRGDSAAYFCASSPPMGGVRTEAFFGQGTRLTVV.

As DNA, the CDR3 is TGTGCCAGCAAAGACAGGTACGAGCAGTACTTC. Translation gives CASKDRYEQYF. This chain links TRBV6-5 with TRBJ2-7; D might be TRBD1 (6 bases). V dropped 7 bases and J dropped 4 bases, with 8 bases sitting between them. CDR1 MNHEY and CDR2 SVGAGI come from the germline V gene. The CDR3 runs to 11 residues.

This chain uses TRBV5-6 with TRBJ1-1; D gene uncertain. The length of the CDR3 is 16 residues. Trimming took off 3 bases at V and 1 base at J, with 16 bases between the two ends. Germline V lookup: CDR1 SGHDT, CDR2 YYEEEE. The CDR3 DNA follows: TGTGCCAGCAGCTCCAACCTCGGGGTGGCGAACACTGAAGCTTTCTTT. Its protein product is CASSSNLGVANTEAFF.

The rearrangement joins TRBV10-2 to TRBJ2-2; D gene ambiguous. CDR1 and CDR2 (germline): WSHSY, SAAADI. Trimming took 7 bases from V and 6 from J, leaving 9 bases between them. The length of the CDR3 is 12 residues. The DNA of the CDR3 is TGCGCCAGCACCCCCCGGTCCGGGGAGCTGTTTTTT. Its protein is CASTPRSGELFF.

The V call is TRBV4-2, the J call TRBJ1-3; 8 nucleotides agree with TRBD1. V lost 1 base and J lost 6; bases outside the gene matches: 2. The CDR3 covers 14 residues. Germline V gene sequence: CDR1 LGHNA, CDR2 YNFKEQ. The CDR3 DNA is TGTGCCAGCAGCCAAGGGACAGGGACAAACACCATATATTTT. Translation: CASSQGTGTNTIYF.

The J gene is TRBJ2-5, the V gene TRBV30; 12 bases fit TRBD1. Germline CDR1 and CDR2: GTSNPN and SVGIG (reference sequence). The ends lost 2 bases at V and 5 bases at J; junction bases unmatched: 9. The CDR3 has 16 residues. CDR3 loop: CAWSHPGQGALETQYF. CDR3 bases: TGTGCCTGGAGTCATCCGGGACAGGGGGCTTTGGAGACCCAGTACTTC.

The chain recombines TRBV7-2 with TRBJ2-7; D is possibly TRBD1 (5 bases). Between the trimmed V and J ends, which lost 5 bases and 4 bases, there was a span of 15 bases. The germline V gene has CDR1 SGHTA and CDR2 FQGNSA. The CDR3 is 14 residues long. Here the CDR3 reads CASSVRTLLYEQYF. In DNA, the CDR3 is TGTGCCAGCAGCGTACGGACACTTCTTTACGAGCAGTACTTC.

This chain connects TRBV7-2 to TRBJ1-5; unclear D gene. The V gene lost 1 base and the J gene lost 0 bases, with 7 bases spanning the gap. Germline loops: CDR1 SGHTA, CDR2 FQGNSA. The CDR3 has 15 amino acids. Here the CDR3 DNA reads TGTGCCAGCAGCTTAGTGACATATAGCAATCAGCCCCAGCATTTT. Translation gives CASSLVTYSNQPQHF.

The chain has TRBV7-7 and TRBJ2-2, with 8 bases identical to TRBD2. This CDR3 spans 14 amino acids. Germline V gene lookup returns CDR1 SSHAT and CDR2 FNYEAQ (reference sequence). V lost 8 bases and J lost 6; bases outside the gene matches: 8. The DNA of the CDR3 is TGTGCCAGCGGGATAGCGGGAAGCGCCGGGGAGCTGTTTTTT. Encoded protein: CASGIAGSAGELFF. The whole variable domain, remainder taken from reference TRBV7-7 and TRBJ2-2, is GAGVSQSPRYKVTKRGQDVTLRCDPISSHATLYWYQQALGQGPEFLTYFNYEAQPDKSGLPSDRFSAERPEGSISTLTIQRTEQRDSAMYRCASGIAGSAGELFFGEGSRLTVL.

The chain recombines TRBV7-2 with TRBJ2-1, with 11 bases that match TRBD2. The CDR3 is 21 amino acids. J was trimmed by 3 bases and V by 0 bases; bases with no gene match: 16. From germline, CDR1 is SGHTA and CDR2 FQGNSA. The DNA for the CDR3 is TGTGCCAGCAGCTTAGCTGTGGAAGGACTAGCGGGTCCCGCTCTCTACAATGAGCAGTTCTTC. Its translation is CASSLAVEGLAGPALYNEQFF.